The present T cell receptor (beta chain) was sequenced within a study of T cell responses to AZD1222 COVID-19 vaccine. Concerning this clone itself: Its antigen is not identified.

Only in-frame clones appear in the TCRdb table, and some are missing; sequencing was by immunoSEQ multiplex PCR. There are nearly 90,000 clones in the sample; 75% to 90% occur only once, and more than 5% lies in the top ten. The CDR3 sequence is 16 residues long. The germline V gene has CDR1 MNHEY and CDR2 SVGAGI. The V segment lost 4 bases and the J segment 8 bases; nucleotides outside the gene matches: 16. The study, taken as a whole, reports: Repertoires in all cases were sampled only once the peak T cell response had passed.

The sequence was collected from an adult who received the AZD1222 COVID-19 vaccine. Here the sequenced sample was peripheral blood, taken 28 days after the second AZD1222 dose. The chain uses TRBV6-5 and TRBJ1-2, with TRBD1 identical over 7 bases. The CDR3 DNA follows: TGTGCCAGCAGTTTCAATGACAGGGTATTGAGTGGGGGCTACACCTTC. Translation: CASSFNDRVLSGGYTF.